This TCR beta chain appears in the sequencing data of a study of T cells in Graves' hyperthyroidism and ophthalmopathy. Worth noting for this clonotype: The antigen is not known.

The germline V gene encodes CDR1 MRHNA and CDR2 SNTAGT. CDR3 length: 13 residues. Losses at the gene ends were 6 bases for V and 4 bases for J; bases not matched to a gene: 3. What was amplified from RNA transcripts were TCR beta CDR3 regions. A first-round RT-PCR of the TCR CDR3 used the HTBI primer set. One entry per CDR3 protein, called by TCRdb with MiXCR from the multiplex PCR reads. In the table there are about 550,000 distinct CDR3 sequences, under 25% of which are singletons. Study results and limitations: The blood repertoire included most of the expanded thyroid clonotypes above 0.001.

The receptor was isolated from a man aged 18 to 30 with Graves' hyperthyroidism. The chain recombines TRBV6-4 with TRBJ1-1; TRBD1 aligns across 9 bases. Input material: blood. In nucleotides, the CDR3 is TGTGCCAGCAGGACACAGGGGGCCACTGAAGCTTTCTTT. Translated: CASRTQGATEAFF.